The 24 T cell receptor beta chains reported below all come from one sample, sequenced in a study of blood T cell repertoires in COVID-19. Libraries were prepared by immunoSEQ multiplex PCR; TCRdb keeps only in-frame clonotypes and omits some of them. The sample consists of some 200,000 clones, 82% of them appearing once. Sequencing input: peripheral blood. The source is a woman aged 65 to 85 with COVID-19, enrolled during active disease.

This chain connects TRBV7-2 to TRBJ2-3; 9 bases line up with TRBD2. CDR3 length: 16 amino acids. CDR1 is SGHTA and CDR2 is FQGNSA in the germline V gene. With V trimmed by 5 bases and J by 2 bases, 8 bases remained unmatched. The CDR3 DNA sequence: TGTGCCAGCAGCCTAGGGACTAGCTCGGTCACAGATACGCAGTATTTT. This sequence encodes CASSLGTSSVTDTQYF.

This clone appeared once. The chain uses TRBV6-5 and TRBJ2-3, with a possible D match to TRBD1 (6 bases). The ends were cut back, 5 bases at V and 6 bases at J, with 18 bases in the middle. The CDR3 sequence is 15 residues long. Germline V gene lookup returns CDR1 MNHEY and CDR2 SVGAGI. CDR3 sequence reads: CASSPRGRGLDTQYF. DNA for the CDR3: TGTGCCAGCAGTCCAAGGGGGAGAGGGTTGGATACGCAGTATTTT.

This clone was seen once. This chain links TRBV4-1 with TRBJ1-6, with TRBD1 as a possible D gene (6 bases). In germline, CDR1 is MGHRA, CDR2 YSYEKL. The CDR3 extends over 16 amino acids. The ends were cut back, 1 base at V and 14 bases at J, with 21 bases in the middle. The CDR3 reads CASSQVPTGSGSSLHF. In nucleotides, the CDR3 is TGCGCCAGCAGCCAAGTCCCTACAGGGAGTGGGTCTTCCCTCCACTTT.

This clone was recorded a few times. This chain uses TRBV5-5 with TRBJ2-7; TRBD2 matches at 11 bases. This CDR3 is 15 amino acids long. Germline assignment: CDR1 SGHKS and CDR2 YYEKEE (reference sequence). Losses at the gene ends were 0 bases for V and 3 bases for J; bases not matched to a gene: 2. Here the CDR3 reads CASSLGLAGIYEQYF. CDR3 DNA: TGTGCCAGCAGCTTGGGACTAGCGGGAATCTACGAGCAGTACTTC.

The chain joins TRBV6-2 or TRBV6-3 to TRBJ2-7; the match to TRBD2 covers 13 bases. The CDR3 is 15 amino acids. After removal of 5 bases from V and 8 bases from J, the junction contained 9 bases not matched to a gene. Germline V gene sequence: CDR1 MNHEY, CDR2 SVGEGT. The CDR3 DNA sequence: TGTGCCAGCAGTAAGACTAGCGGGAGGTTTGAGCAGCAGTACTTC. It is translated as CASSKTSGRFEQQYF.

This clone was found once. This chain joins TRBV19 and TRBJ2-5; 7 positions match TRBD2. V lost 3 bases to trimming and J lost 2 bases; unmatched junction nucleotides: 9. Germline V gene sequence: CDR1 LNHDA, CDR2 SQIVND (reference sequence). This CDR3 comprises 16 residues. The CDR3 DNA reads TGTGCCAGTAGTATCTTCTCGGGAGGACAACAAGAGACCCAGTACTTC. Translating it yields CASSIFSGGQQETQYF.

CDR3 residues: CASSFHRVQPQHF. For the CDR3, the DNA is TGTGCCAGCAGCTTTCACAGGGTCCAGCCCCAGCATTTT. The chain employs TRBV12-1 and TRBJ1-5; the listed D gene, TRBD1, was not tested against the DNA. TRBV12-1 is labeled a pseudogene. The CDR3 consists of 13 residues.

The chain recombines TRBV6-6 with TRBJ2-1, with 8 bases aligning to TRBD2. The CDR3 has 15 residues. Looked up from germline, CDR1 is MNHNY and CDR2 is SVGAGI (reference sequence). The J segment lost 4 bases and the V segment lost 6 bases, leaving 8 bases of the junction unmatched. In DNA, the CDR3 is TGTGCCAGCAGCGGAAGCGGGAGCGGGTACAATGAGCAGTTCTTC. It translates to CASSGSGSGYNEQFF.

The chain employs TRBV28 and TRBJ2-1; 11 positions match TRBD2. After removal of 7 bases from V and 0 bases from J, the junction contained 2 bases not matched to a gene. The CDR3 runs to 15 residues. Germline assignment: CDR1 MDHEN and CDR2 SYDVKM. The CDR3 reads CASTSGRSSYNEQFF. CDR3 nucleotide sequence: TGTGCCAGCACTAGCGGGAGGAGCTCCTACAATGAGCAGTTCTTC. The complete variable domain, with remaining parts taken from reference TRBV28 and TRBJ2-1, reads DVKVTQSSRYLVKRTGEKVFLECVQDMDHENMFWYRQDPGLGLRLIYFSYDVKMKEKGDIPEGYSVSREKKERFSLILESASTNQTSMYLCASTSGRSSYNEQFFGPGTRLTVL.

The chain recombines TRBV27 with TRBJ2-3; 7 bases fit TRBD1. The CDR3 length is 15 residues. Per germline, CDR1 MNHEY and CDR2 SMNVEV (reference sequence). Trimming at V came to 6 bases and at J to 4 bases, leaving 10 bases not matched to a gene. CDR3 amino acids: CASRLQGWGADTQYF. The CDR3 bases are TGTGCCAGCAGACTACAGGGGTGGGGTGCAGATACGCAGTATTTT.

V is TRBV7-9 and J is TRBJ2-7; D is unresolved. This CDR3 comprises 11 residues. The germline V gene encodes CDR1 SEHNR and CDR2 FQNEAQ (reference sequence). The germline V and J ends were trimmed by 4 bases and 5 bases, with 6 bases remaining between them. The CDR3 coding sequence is TGTGCCAGCAGCTCCCGCGACGAGCAGTACTTC. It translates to CASSSRDEQYF. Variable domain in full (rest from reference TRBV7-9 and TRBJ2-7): DTGVSQNPRHKITKRGQNVTFRCDPISEHNRLYWYRQTLGQGPEFLTYFQNEAQLEKSRLLSDRFSAERPKGSFSTLEIQRTEQGDSAMYLCASSSRDEQYFGPGTRLTVT.

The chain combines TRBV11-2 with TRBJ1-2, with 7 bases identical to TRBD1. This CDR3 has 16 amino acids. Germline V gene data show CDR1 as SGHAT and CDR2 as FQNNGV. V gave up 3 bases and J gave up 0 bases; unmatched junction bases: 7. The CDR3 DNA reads TGTGCCAGCAGCTTTCGCCCTACAGGGGCTAACTATGGCTACACCTTC. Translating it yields CASSFRPTGANYGYTF.

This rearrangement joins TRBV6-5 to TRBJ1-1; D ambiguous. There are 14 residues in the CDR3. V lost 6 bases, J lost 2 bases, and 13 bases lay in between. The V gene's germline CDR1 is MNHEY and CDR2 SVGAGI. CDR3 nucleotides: TGTGCCAGCAGCCATCGGGGAGGTAACACTGAAGCTTTCTTT. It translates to CASSHRGGNTEAFF.

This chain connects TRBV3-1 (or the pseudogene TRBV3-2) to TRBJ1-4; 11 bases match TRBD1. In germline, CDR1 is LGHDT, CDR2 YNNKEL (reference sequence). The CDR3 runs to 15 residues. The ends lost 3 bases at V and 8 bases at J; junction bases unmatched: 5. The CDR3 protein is CASSQSGTGGEKLFF. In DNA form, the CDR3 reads TGTGCCAGCAGCCAGTCCGGGACAGGGGGAGAAAAACTGTTTTTT.

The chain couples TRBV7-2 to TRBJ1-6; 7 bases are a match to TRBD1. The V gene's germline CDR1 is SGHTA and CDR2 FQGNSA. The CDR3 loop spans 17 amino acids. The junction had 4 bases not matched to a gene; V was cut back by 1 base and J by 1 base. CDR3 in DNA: TGTGCCAGCAGCTTAGGATGGGACAGTTCCTATAATTCACCCCTCCACTTT. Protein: CASSLGWDSSYNSPLHF.

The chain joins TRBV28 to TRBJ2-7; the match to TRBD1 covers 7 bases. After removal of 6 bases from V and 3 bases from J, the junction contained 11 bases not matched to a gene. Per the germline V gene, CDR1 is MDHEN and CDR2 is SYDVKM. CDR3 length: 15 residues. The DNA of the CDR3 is TGTGCCAGCAGCCAAGCCGGGACAGAAAACTACGAGCAGTACTTC. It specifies CASSQAGTENYEQYF. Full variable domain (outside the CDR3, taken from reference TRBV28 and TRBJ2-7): DVKVTQSSRYLVKRTGEKVFLECVQDMDHENMFWYRQDPGLGLRLIYFSYDVKMKEKGDIPEGYSVSREKKERFSLILESASTNQTSMYLCASSQAGTENYEQYFGPGTRLTVT.

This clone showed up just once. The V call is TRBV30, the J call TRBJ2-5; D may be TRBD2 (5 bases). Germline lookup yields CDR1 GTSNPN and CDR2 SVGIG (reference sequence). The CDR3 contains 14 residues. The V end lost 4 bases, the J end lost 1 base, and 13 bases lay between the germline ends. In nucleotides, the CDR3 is TGTGCCTGGACCCGCGGGTGGTTCCAAGAGACCCAGTACTTC. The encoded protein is CAWTRGWFQETQYF. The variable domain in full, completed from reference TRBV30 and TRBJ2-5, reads SQTIHQWPATLVQPVGSPLSLECTVEGTSNPNLYWYRQAAGRGLQLLFYSVGIGQISSEVPQNLSASRPQDRQFILSSKKLLLSDSGFYLCAWTRGWFQETQYFGPGTRLLVL.

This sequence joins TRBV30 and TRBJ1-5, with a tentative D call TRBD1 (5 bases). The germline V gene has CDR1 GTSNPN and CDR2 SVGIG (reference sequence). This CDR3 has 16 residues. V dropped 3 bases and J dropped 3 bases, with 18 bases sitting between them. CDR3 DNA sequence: TGTGCCTGGAGGACAGCTGGGGAAGGGATCAATCAGCCCCAGCATTTT. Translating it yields CAWRTAGEGINQPQHF.

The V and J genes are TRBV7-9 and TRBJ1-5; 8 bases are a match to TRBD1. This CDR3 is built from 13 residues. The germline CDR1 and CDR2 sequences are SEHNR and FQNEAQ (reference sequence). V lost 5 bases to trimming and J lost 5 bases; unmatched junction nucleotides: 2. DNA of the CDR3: TGTGCCAGCAGCGAGACAGGGGATCAGCCCCAGCATTTT. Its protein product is CASSETGDQPQHF.

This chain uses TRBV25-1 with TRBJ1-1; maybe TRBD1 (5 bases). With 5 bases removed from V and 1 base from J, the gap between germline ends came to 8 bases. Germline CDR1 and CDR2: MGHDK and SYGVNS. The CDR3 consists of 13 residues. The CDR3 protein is CASSNTGNTEAFF. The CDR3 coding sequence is TGTGCCAGCAGTAATACAGGGAACACTGAAGCTTTCTTT.

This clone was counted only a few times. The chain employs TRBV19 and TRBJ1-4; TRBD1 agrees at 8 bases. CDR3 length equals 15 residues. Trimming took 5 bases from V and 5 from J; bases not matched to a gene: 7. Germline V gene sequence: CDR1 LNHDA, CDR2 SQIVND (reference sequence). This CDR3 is CASSPSTGANEKLFF. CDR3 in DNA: TGTGCCAGTAGTCCTTCGACAGGGGCGAATGAAAAACTGTTTTTT.

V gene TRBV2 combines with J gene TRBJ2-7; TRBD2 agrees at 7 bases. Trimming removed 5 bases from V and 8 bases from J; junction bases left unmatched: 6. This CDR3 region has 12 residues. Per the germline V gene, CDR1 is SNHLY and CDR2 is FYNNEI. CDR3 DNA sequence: TGTGCCAGCAGTCCGGGACTATGGCAGCAGTACTTC. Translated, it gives CASSPGLWQQYF.

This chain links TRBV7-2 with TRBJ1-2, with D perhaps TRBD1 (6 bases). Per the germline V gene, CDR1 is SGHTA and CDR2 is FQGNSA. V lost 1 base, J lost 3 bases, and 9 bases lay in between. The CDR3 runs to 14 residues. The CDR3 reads CASSLGQDHYGYTF. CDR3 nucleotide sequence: TGTGCCAGCAGCTTAGGACAGGACCACTATGGCTACACCTTC.

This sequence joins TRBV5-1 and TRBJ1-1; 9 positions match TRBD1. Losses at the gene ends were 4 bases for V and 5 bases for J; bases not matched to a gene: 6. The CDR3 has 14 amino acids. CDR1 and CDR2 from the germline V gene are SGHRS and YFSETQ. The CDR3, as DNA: TGCGCCAGCAGCCAAGGGACAGGGTGGACTGAAGCTTTCTTT. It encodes CASSQGTGWTEAFF.